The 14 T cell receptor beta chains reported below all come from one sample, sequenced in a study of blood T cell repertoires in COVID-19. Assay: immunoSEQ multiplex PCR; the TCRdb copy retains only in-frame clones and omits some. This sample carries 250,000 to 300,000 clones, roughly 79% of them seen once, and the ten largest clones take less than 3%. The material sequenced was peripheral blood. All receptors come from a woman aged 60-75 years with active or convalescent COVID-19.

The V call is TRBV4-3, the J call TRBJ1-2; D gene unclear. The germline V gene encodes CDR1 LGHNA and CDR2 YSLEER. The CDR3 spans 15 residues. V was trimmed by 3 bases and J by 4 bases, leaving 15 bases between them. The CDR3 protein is CASSHQGRNSYGYTF. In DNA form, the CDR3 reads TGCGCCAGCAGCCACCAAGGCAGGAACTCCTATGGCTACACCTTC.

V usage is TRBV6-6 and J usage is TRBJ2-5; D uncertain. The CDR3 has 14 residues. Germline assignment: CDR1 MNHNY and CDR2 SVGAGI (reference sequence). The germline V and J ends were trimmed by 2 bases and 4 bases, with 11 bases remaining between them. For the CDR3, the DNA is TGTGCCAGCAGTTACGGGCCCCCCAGAGAGACCCAGTACTTC. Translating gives CASSYGPPRETQYF.

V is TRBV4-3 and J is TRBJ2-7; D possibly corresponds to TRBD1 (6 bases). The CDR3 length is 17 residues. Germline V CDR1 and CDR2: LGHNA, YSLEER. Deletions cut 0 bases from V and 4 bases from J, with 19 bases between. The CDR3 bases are TGCGCCAGCAGCCAAGAGGCAGGGGCCCTCCCTACTTACGAGCAGTACTTC. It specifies CASSQEAGALPTYEQYF.

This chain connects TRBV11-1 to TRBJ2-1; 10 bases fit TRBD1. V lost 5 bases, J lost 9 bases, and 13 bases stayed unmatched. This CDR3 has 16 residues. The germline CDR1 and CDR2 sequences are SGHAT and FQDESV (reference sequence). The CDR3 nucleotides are TGTGCCAGCAGCCTGAGCTACGACAGGGGGCGCTTTGAGCAGTTCTTC. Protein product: CASSLSYDRGRFEQFF.

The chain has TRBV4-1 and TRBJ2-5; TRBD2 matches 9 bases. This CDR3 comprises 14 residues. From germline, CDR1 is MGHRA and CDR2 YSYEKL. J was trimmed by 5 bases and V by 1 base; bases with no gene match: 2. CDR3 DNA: TGCGCCAGCAGCCAAGTGAGCGGGGGGGAGACCCAGTACTTC. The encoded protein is CASSQVSGGETQYF.

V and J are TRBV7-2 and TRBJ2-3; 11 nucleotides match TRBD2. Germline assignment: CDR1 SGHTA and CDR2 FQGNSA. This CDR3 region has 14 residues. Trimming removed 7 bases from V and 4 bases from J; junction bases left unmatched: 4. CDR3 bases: TGTGCCAGCACAAAGGGACTAGCGGCAGATACGCAGTATTTT. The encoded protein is CASTKGLAADTQYF.

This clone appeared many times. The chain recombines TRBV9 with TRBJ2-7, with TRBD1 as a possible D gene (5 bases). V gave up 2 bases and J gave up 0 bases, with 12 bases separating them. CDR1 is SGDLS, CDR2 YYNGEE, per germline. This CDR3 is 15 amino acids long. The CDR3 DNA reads TGTGCCAGCAGCGTTAGTTCAGGACACTCCTACGAGCAGTACTTC. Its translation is CASSVSSGHSYEQYF.

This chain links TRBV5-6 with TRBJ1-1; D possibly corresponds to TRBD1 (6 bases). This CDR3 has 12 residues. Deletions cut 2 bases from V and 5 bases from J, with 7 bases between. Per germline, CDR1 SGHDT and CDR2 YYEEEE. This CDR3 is CASSLGTTEAFF. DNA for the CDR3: TGTGCCAGCAGCTTAGGGACAACTGAAGCTTTCTTT.

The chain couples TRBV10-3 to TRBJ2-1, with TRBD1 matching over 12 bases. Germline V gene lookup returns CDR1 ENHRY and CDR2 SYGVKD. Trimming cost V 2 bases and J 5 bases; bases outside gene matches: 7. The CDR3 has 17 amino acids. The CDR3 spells CAISEHRDRGPHNEQFF. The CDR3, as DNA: TGTGCCATCAGTGAGCACCGGGACAGGGGGCCCCACAATGAGCAGTTCTTC.

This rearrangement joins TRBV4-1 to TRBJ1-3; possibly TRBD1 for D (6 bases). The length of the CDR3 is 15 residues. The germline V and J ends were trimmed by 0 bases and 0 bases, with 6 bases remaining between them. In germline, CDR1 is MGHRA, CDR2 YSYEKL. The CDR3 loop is CASSQDRGSGNTIYF. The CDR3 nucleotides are TGCGCCAGCAGCCAAGACAGGGGCTCTGGAAACACCATATATTTT.

CDR3: CASSLGQSPGGYTF. As DNA, the CDR3 is TGCGCCAGCAGCTTGGGGCAGTCTCCTGGCGGCTACACCTTC. The V and J genes are TRBV5-1 and TRBJ1-2, with no clear D. Germline CDR1 SGHRS, CDR2 YFSETQ. V dropped 0 bases and J dropped 8 bases, with 14 bases sitting between them. The CDR3 length is 14 residues.

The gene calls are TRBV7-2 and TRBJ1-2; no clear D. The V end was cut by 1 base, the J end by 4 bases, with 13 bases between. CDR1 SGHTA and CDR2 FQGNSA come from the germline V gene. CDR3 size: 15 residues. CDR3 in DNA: TGTGCCAGCAGCTTAGAATCTAGGTTTCCCTATGGCTACACCTTC. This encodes CASSLESRFPYGYTF.

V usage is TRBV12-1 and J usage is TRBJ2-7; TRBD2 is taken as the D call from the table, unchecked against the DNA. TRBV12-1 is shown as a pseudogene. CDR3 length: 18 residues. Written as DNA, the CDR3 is TGTGCCAGCAGCTCGACACTACGACCCGGGGGGCCCTCCTACGAGCAGTACTTC. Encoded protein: CASSSTLRPGGPSYEQYF.

The CDR3 region has the DNA TGTGCCAGCAGCTGGGCCCGCCTGGGACAGGGGCCAGATGGCTACACCTTC. Amino acid sequence: CASSWARLGQGPDGYTF. The chain is built from TRBV7-9 and TRBJ1-2; 10 nucleotides match TRBD1. The CDR3 runs to 17 residues. Germline V gene sequence: CDR1 SEHNR, CDR2 FQNEAQ (reference sequence). With 4 bases clipped from V and 6 bases from J, the junction kept 14 bases outside the gene matches.